The 32 T cell receptor beta chains given below trace back to one sample, sequenced in a study of breast tumors, draining lymph nodes, adjacent tissues. Samples came from axillary lymph nodes draining the breast cancer. TCRdb fed the multiplex PCR reads into MiXCR, producing one record per CDR3 protein. This sample has some 170,000 distinct CDR3 sequences; 30% to 40% occur once, and the top ten carry about 4.1%. The sample was axillary lymph node tissue. The receptors were sampled from a female donor with breast cancer. Some clones in this sample may be carry-over from other donors' samples.

Notes on this clonotype: This may arise from a read error, as a much more abundant clone is one base away. This chain links TRBV30 with TRBJ2-5; weak D call: TRBD2 (6 bases). Germline V gives CDR1 GTSNPN, CDR2 SVGIG (reference sequence). The CDR3 runs to 15 residues. Between the trimmed V and J ends, which lost 4 bases and 5 bases, there was a span of 20 bases. The CDR3 region has the DNA TGTGCCTGGAATGTTAGTAGCGGCAGGTCCGAGACCCAGTACTTC. It specifies CAWNVSSGRSETQYF.

This clonotype was recorded at least ten times. The chain is built from TRBV9 and TRBJ1-5, with 8 nucleotides matching TRBD1. Trimming took 4 bases from V and 3 from J; bases not matched to a gene: 3. The CDR3 contains 14 residues. Germline CDR1 is SGDLS and CDR2 is YYNGEE. The CDR3 loop is CASSPDRANQPQHF. DNA of the CDR3: TGTGCCAGCAGCCCGGACAGGGCCAATCAGCCCCAGCATTTT.

J is TRBJ2-1 and V is TRBV20-1, with 9 bases identical to TRBD1. V trimming: 0 bases; J trimming: 6 bases; junction bases outside the gene matches: 6. The CDR3 covers 15 residues. Per the germline V gene, CDR1 is DFQATT and CDR2 is SNEGSKA (reference sequence). The CDR3 region has the DNA TGCAGTGCTAGAGATCTAGGGACAGGGACCAATGAGCAGTTCTTC. The encoded protein is CSARDLGTGTNEQFF.

This clonotype was found many times. The chain recombines TRBV25-1 with TRBJ2-7, with TRBD1 matching 8 bases. The V gene's germline CDR1 is MGHDK and CDR2 SYGVNS. The CDR3 has 16 residues. J gave up 4 bases and V 6 bases, and 14 bases lay outside the gene matches. Here the CDR3 DNA reads TGTGCCAGCAGCTTCGGGGGCTCAGGGGGCGGGTACGAGCAGTACTTC. The encoded protein is CASSFGGSGGGYEQYF.

This chain connects TRBV12-5 to TRBJ2-3; 10 nucleotides align to TRBD1. In germline, CDR1 is LGHNT, CDR2 FRNRAP. This CDR3 region has 15 residues. J lost 6 bases, V lost 2 bases, and 5 bases had no gene match. CDR3 sequence: CASGLRTGGADTQYF. CDR3 coding DNA: TGTGCTAGTGGTTTGCGGACAGGGGGGGCGGATACGCAGTATTTT.

The rearrangement joins TRBV5-6 to TRBJ2-1; tentatively, D is TRBD1 or TRBD2 (7 bases each). The germline gives CDR1 SGHDT, CDR2 YYEEEE. This CDR3 is 13 amino acids long. V was shortened by 4 bases and J by 11 bases, with 16 bases between the two germline ends. The chain's CDR3 is CASSLLTGTKQFF. In nucleotides, the CDR3 is TGTGCCAGCAGCCTCTTGACAGGGACTAAGCAGTTCTTC. The variable domain in full, completed from reference TRBV5-6 and TRBJ2-1, reads DAGVTQSPTHLIKTRGQQVTLRCSPKSGHDTVSWYQQALGQGPQFIFQYYEEEERQRGNFPDRFSGHQFPNYSSELNVNALLLGDSALYLCASSLLTGTKQFFGPGTRLTVL.

This clonotype was observed many times. This chain joins TRBV2 and TRBJ1-5, with 11 bases lining up with TRBD1. With 3 bases clipped from V and 4 bases from J, the junction kept 5 bases outside the gene matches. The CDR3 length is 16 residues. The germline V gene has CDR1 SNHLY and CDR2 FYNNEI. DNA of the CDR3: TGTGCCAGCAGTGACGGGACAGGGGGTCAGAATCAGCCCCAGCATTTT. It encodes CASSDGTGGQNQPQHF.

About this clonotype: A much larger clone lies one base from this, so it may be a read error. The chain combines TRBV27 with TRBJ2-7; TRBD2 aligns across 8 bases. This CDR3 has 14 amino acids. The germline gives CDR1 MNHEY, CDR2 SMNVEV (reference sequence). The CDR3 nucleotides are TGTGTCAGCAGTTTGCGAGCGGGGGCCTACGAGCAGTACTTC. Protein sequence: CVSSLRAGAYEQYF.

This clonotype has ten or more counts. The chain combines TRBV4-2 with TRBJ1-5; D ambiguous. This CDR3 comprises 13 residues. V lost 4 bases to trimming and J lost 4 bases, with 8 bases between them. Per germline, CDR1 LGHNA and CDR2 YNFKEQ. CDR3 coding DNA: TGTGCCAGCAGCCGCTCCAGAAATCAGCCCCAGCATTTT. Residues: CASSRSRNQPQHF.

As regards this clonotype: With a much larger clone just one base away, this may be a read error. V usage is TRBV27 and J usage is TRBJ2-2, with D possibly being TRBD1 (6 bases). The V and J ends lost 4 bases and 8 bases respectively, with 17 bases between them. The CDR3 spans 15 residues. The germline CDR1 and CDR2 sequences are MNHEY and SMNVEV (reference sequence). CDR3 residues: CASSSQGRGNGELFF. CDR3 nucleotide sequence: TGTGCCAGCAGTTCCCAGGGCAGGGGAAATGGGGAGCTGTTTTTT.

V and J are TRBV7-8 and TRBJ1-1; 7 bases are shared with TRBD1. This CDR3 has 16 amino acids. Germline trimming cut 5 bases from V and 2 bases from J; bases unmatched to any gene: 11. Looked up from germline, CDR1 is SGHVS and CDR2 is FQNEAQ. CDR3 in DNA: TGTGCCAGCAGCCGAGCCGGGACAGCACTTAACACTGAAGCTTTCTTT. It is translated as CASSRAGTALNTEAFF.

The J gene is TRBJ1-2, the V gene TRBV27, with a tentative D call TRBD1 (6 bases). Deletions cut 8 bases from V and 3 bases from J, with 13 bases between. CDR3 length: 13 residues. Looked up from germline, CDR1 is MNHEY and CDR2 is SMNVEV (reference sequence). CDR3 DNA: TGTGCCAGCGGTTACAGGGACTACTATGGCTACACCTTC. Amino acid sequence: CASGYRDYYGYTF.

This clonotype came up many times. The genes are TRBV7-9 and TRBJ1-6; D possibly corresponds to TRBD1 (5 bases). The germline V gene encodes CDR1 SEHNR and CDR2 FQNEAQ (reference sequence). This CDR3 contains 14 residues. The germline V and J ends were trimmed by 5 bases and 8 bases, with 13 bases remaining between them. In DNA form, the CDR3 reads TGTGCCAGCAGCCACCGCGGGGGGGATTCACCCCTCCACTTT. Residues: CASSHRGGDSPLHF.

This sequence joins TRBV6-6 and TRBJ1-2, with D perhaps TRBD1 (5 bases). V gave up 9 bases and J gave up 6 bases, with 8 bases separating them. The CDR3 runs 10 residues. Germline V lookup: CDR1 MNHNY, CDR2 SVGAGI (reference sequence). CDR3 amino acids: CASRGDGYTF. The CDR3 region has the DNA TGTGCCAGTAGAGGGGATGGCTACACCTTC.

This clonotype was detected ten times or more. V and J are TRBV5-1 and TRBJ2-3; perhaps TRBD2 as D (6 bases). Per the germline V gene, CDR1 is SGHRS and CDR2 is YFSETQ. Trimming cost V 5 bases and J 6 bases, with 16 bases left between them. The CDR3 covers 14 residues. The CDR3 nucleotides are TGCGCCAGCAGACCCGCTAGCGCCAGCGATACGCAGTATTTT. Amino acid sequence: CASRPASASDTQYF.

This clonotype was found a few times. The chain has TRBV28 and TRBJ2-1; D call uncertain. Trimming took off 7 bases at V and 8 bases at J, with 9 bases between the two ends. The CDR3 is 11 amino acids. Germline V gene sequence: CDR1 MDHEN, CDR2 SYDVKM. The CDR3 here is CASNKVYEQFF. The CDR3 DNA is TGTGCCAGCAACAAGGTCTATGAGCAGTTCTTC.

This clonotype was recorded a few times. A read error is possible here, since a much larger clone lies one base away. The V and J genes are TRBV5-6 and TRBJ2-7; TRBD1 agrees at 10 bases. Per the germline V gene, CDR1 is SGHDT and CDR2 is YYEEEE. Trimming took 0 bases from V and 2 from J; bases not matched to a gene: 8. CDR3 length: 17 amino acids. The CDR3 here is CASSLAGSGTGAYEQYF. The CDR3 DNA is TGTGCCAGCAGCTTGGCGGGGTCGGGGACAGGGGCCTACGAGCAGTACTTC.

This clonotype was seen ten or more times. The chain uses TRBV6-5 and TRBJ2-7; unclear D gene. CDR3 size: 13 residues. The germline CDR1 and CDR2 sequences are MNHEY and SVGAGI. Trimming stripped 5 bases from V and 5 bases from J, with 13 bases between. CDR3 DNA sequence: TGTGCCAGCAGTCCTCGGCTGCCCCACGAGCAGTACTTC. Protein sequence: CASSPRLPHEQYF.

This clonotype was counted ten times or more. This rearrangement joins TRBV6-1 to TRBJ1-5; D ambiguous. The CDR3 sequence is 17 residues long. Germline CDR1 reads MNHNS; CDR2 reads SASEGT. V gave up 0 bases and J gave up 4 bases, with 16 bases separating them. This chain's CDR3 is CASSEAFGGPLNQPQHF. CDR3 DNA: TGTGCCAGCAGTGAAGCGTTCGGCGGACCGCTGAATCAGCCCCAGCATTTT.

In its sample, this clonotype was seen many times. The genes are TRBV19 and TRBJ2-5; D call uncertain. Trimming took 2 bases from V and 0 from J, leaving 1 base between them. This CDR3 is 12 amino acids long. Germline-derived CDR1 and CDR2 are LNHDA and SQIVND (reference sequence). DNA for the CDR3: TGTGCCAGTAGTATACACCAAGAGACCCAGTACTTC. It is translated as CASSIHQETQYF.

This clonotype was observed many times. This chain uses TRBV12-3 or TRBV12-4 with TRBJ2-1; the D gene is possibly TRBD2 (6 bases). V was trimmed by 0 bases and J by 8 bases, leaving 11 bases between them. The CDR3 covers 14 residues. The CDR3 loop reads CASSLAGGNYEQFF. CDR3 bases: TGTGCCAGCAGTTTAGCGGGGGGAAACTATGAGCAGTTCTTC.

This clonotype showed up many times. The rearrangement joins TRBV6-5 to TRBJ2-1, with D possibly matching TRBD2 (7 bases). This CDR3 comprises 14 residues. In germline, CDR1 is MNHEY, CDR2 SVGAGI. Trimming pared 5 bases from V and 9 bases from J, leaving 17 bases between. The CDR3 sequence: CASSVGRGDGEQFF. The CDR3 nucleotides are TGTGCCAGCAGTGTGGGGAGGGGGGACGGTGAGCAGTTCTTC.

This clonotype turned up a few times. The chain carries TRBV6-5 and TRBJ1-1; 10 bases match TRBD1. Germline V gene data show CDR1 as MNHEY and CDR2 as SVGAGI. CDR3 length: 15 amino acids. Trimming removed 6 bases from V and 1 base from J; junction bases left unmatched: 5. The CDR3, as DNA: TGTGCCAGCAGCCAGAGGACAGGGGGGAACACTGAAGCTTTCTTT. Translated: CASSQRTGGNTEAFF.

About this clonotype itself: The junction departs from germline at one end; a sequencing error may be responsible. This chain uses TRBV7-3 with TRBJ2-7; the D gene is possibly TRBD1 (6 bases). This CDR3 has 13 amino acids. Germline lookup yields CDR1 SGHTA and CDR2 FQGTGA. This CDR3 is CASSVEQGYEQHF. The CDR3 nucleotides are TGTGCCAGCAGCGTAGAACAGGGCTACGAGCAGCACTTC.

This clonotype was observed at least ten times. The chain is built from TRBV5-6 and TRBJ2-7; 12 bases align to TRBD2. The V gene end was trimmed by 4 bases and the J gene end by 6 bases; junction bases not matched to a gene: 8. CDR3 length: 15 amino acids. Germline V lookup: CDR1 SGHDT, CDR2 YYEEEE. The CDR3 loop reads CASSRGLAGTVEQYF. The CDR3 nucleotides read TGTGCCAGCAGCCGCGGACTAGCGGGAACTGTCGAGCAGTACTTC.

This clonotype showed up many times. The rearrangement joins TRBV6-2 or TRBV6-3 to TRBJ2-7; tentatively, D is TRBD1 (5 bases). V was shortened by 6 bases and J by 0 bases, with 12 bases between the two germline ends. Germline CDR1 reads MNHEY; CDR2 reads SVGEGT. CDR3 length: 14 residues. The CDR3 is CASSWTWSSYEQYF. The CDR3 DNA sequence: TGTGCCAGCAGCTGGACATGGAGCTCCTACGAGCAGTACTTC.

The V call is TRBV5-5, the J call TRBJ1-1, with D possibly being TRBD1 (6 bases). Trimming removed 4 bases from V and 5 bases from J, with 18 bases in between. The V gene's germline CDR1 is SGHKS and CDR2 YYEKEE (reference sequence). CDR3 length: 15 residues. This chain's CDR3 is CASSGYGGRSTEAFF. CDR3 in DNA: TGTGCCAGCAGCGGCTATGGGGGCCGGAGTACTGAAGCTTTCTTT.

Notes on this clonotype: This may arise from a read error, as a much more abundant clone is one base away. This chain connects TRBV27 to TRBJ2-7; possible D gene TRBD1, 6 bases. The CDR3 extends over 15 amino acids. Trimming cost V 5 bases and J 2 bases, with 16 bases left between them. Germline assignment: CDR1 MNHEY and CDR2 SMNVEV (reference sequence). The CDR3, as DNA: TGTGCCAGCAGTCCGTCCGGGACACGCACCTACGAGCAGTACTTC. It yields the protein CASSPSGTRTYEQYF.

Remarks on this clonotype: The junction does not match germline at one end; this may be a read error. The chain couples TRBV15 to TRBJ2-5, with 7 bases matching TRBD1. The germline gives CDR1 LNHNV, CDR2 YYDKDF (reference sequence). The CDR3 has 13 amino acids. In DNA form, the CDR3 reads TGTACCACCGGCACCCGGGACAGAGAGACCCAGTACTTC. It is translated as CTTGTRDRETQYF.

This clonotype was recorded many times. This chain links TRBV9 with TRBJ2-5; D assignment may be TRBD1 or TRBD2 (5 bases each). Germline CDR1 SGDLS, CDR2 YYNGEE. Trimming stripped 0 bases from V and 5 bases from J, with 8 bases between. This CDR3 is built from 13 residues. CDR3 in amino acids: CASSVGGFETQYF. For the CDR3, the DNA is TGTGCCAGCAGCGTAGGGGGGTTTGAGACCCAGTACTTC.

This chain joins TRBV14 and TRBJ2-5; D gene unclear. Trimming took 0 bases from V and 4 from J, leaving 12 bases between them. The CDR3 is 15 amino acids. The germline CDR1 and CDR2 sequences are SGHDN and FVKESK. CDR3 sequence reads: CASSQDPAARETQYF. In nucleotides, the CDR3 is TGTGCCAGCAGCCAAGATCCGGCCGCCCGAGAGACCCAGTACTTC.

Concerning this clonotype: One base away lies a much larger clone, so this may be a sequencing read error. This chain links TRBV27 with TRBJ1-6, with D uncertain. The V end lost 3 bases, the J end lost 11 bases, and 14 bases lay between the germline ends. This CDR3 spans 14 amino acids. Germline V gives CDR1 MNHEY, CDR2 SMNVEV (reference sequence). CDR3 region: CASSFGGVGTPLHF. The CDR3 nucleotides read TGTGCCAGCAGTTTTGGCGGGGTCGGTACACCCCTCCACTTT.